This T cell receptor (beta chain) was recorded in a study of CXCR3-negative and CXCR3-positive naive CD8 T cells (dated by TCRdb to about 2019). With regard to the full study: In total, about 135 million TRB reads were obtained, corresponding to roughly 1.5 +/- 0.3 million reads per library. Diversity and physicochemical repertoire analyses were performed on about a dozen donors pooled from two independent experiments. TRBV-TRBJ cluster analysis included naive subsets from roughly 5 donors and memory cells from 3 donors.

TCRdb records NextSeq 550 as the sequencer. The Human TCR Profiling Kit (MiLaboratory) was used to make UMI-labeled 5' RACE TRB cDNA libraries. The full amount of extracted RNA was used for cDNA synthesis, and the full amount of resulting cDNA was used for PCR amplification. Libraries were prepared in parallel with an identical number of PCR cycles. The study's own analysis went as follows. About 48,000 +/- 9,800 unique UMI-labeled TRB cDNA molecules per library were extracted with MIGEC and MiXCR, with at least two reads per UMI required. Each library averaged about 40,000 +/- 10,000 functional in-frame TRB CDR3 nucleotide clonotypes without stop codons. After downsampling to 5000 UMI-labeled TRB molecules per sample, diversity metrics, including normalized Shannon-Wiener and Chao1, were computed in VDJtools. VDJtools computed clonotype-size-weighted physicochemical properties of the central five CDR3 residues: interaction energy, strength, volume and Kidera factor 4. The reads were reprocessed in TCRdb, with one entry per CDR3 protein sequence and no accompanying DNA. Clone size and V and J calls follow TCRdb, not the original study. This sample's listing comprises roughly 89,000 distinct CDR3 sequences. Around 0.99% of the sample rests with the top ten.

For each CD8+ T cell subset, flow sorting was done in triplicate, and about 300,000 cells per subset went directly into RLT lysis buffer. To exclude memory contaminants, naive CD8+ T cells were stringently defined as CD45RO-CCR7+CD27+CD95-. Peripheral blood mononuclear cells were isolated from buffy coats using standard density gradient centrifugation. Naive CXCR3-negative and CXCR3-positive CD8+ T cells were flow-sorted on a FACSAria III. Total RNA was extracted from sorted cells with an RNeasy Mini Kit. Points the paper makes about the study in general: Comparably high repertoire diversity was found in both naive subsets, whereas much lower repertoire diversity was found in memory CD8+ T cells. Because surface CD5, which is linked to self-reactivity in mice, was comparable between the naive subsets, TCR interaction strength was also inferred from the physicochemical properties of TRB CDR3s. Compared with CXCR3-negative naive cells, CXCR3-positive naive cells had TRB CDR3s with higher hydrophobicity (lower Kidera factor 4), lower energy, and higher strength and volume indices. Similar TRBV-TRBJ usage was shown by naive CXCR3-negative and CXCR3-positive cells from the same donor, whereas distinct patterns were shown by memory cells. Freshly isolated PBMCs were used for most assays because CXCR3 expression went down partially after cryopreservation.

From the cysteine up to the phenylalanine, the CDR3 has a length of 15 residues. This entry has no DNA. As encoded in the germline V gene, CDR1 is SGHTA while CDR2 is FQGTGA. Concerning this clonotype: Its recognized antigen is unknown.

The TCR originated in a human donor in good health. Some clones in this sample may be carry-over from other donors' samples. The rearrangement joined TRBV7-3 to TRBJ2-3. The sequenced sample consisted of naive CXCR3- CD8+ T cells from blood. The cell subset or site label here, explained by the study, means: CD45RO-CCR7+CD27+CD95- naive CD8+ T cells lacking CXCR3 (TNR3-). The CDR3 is CASSLGFGSTDTQYF.